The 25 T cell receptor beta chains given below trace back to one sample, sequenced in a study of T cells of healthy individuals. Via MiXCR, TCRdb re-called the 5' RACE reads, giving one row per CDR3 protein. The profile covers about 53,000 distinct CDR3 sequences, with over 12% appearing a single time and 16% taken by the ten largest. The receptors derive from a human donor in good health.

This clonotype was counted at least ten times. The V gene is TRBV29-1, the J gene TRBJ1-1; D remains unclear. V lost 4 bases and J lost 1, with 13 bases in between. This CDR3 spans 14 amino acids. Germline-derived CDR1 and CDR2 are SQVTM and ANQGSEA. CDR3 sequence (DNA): TGCAGCGTTGCGCAGGTACCTACGAACACTGAAGCTTTCTTT. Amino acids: CSVAQVPTNTEAFF.

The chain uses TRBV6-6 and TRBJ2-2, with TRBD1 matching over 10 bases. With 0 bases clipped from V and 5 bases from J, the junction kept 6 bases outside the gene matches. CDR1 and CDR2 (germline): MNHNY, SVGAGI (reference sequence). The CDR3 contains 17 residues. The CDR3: CASSYSNPGQGTGELFF. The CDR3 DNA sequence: TGTGCCAGCAGTTACTCGAATCCGGGACAGGGGACCGGGGAGCTGTTTTTT.

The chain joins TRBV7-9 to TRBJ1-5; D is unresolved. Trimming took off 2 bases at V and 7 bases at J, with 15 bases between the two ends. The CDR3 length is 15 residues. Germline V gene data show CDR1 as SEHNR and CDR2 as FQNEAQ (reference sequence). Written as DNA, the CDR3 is TGTGCCAGCAGCTTACCCCCTGAGGTGGGACAGCCCCAGCATTTT. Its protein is CASSLPPEVGQPQHF.

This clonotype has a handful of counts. The CDR3 region has the DNA TGTGCCAGCAGTGTCGGGAGGGTCTCTGGAAACACCATATATTTT. Translating gives CASSVGRVSGNTIYF. The rearrangement joins TRBV2 to TRBJ1-3; unclear D gene. Trimming removed 4 bases from V and 0 bases from J, with 10 bases in between. The CDR3 is made up of 15 amino acids. Germline CDR1 and CDR2: SNHLY and FYNNEI. The whole variable domain, remainder taken from reference TRBV2 and TRBJ1-3, is EPEVTQTPSHQVTQMGQEVILRCVPISNHLYFYWYRQILGQKVEFLVSFYNNEISEKSEIFDDQFSVERPDGSNFTLKIRSTKLEDSAMYFCASSVGRVSGNTIYFGEGSWLTVV.

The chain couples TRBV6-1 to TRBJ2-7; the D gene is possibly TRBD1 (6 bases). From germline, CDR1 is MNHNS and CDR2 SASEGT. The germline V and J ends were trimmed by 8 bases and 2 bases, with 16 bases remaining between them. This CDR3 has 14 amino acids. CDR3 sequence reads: CASAKQGEAYEQYF. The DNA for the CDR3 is TGTGCCAGCGCGAAACAGGGAGAGGCCTACGAGCAGTACTTC.

CDR3 loop: CATRRADYNEQFF. In DNA, the CDR3 is TGTGCCACCCGACGAGCAGACTACAATGAGCAGTTCTTC. The V gene is TRBV25-1, the J gene TRBJ2-1, with D unclear. Germline CDR1 and CDR2: MGHDK and SYGVNS. CDR3 size: 13 residues. V dropped 10 bases and J dropped 3 bases, with 13 bases sitting between them.

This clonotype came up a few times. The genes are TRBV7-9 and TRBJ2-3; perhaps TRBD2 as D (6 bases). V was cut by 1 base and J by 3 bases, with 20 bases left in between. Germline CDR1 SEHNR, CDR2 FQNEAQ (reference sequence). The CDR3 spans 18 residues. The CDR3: CASSLEFTRGRGTDTQYF. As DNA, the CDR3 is TGTGCCAGCAGCTTAGAGTTCACACGGGGGAGAGGGACAGATACGCAGTATTTT.

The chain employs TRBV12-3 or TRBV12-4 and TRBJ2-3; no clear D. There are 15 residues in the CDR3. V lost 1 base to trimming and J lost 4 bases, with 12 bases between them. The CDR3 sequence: CASSLEVSVPDTQYF. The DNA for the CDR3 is TGTGCCAGCAGTTTAGAAGTTTCGGTCCCAGATACGCAGTATTTT.

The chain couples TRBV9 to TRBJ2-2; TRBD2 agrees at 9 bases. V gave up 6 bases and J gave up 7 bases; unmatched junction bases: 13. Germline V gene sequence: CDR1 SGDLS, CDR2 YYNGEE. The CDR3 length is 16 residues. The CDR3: CASMAHGSGGDGELFF. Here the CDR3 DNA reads TGTGCCAGCATGGCCCATGGTAGCGGGGGAGACGGGGAGCTGTTTTTT. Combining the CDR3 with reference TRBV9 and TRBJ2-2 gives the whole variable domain DSGVTQTPKHLITATGQRVTLRCSPRSGDLSVYWYQQSLDQGLQFLIQYYNGEERAKGNILERFSAQQFPDLHSELNLSSLELGDSALYFCASMAHGSGGDGELFFGEGSRLTVL.

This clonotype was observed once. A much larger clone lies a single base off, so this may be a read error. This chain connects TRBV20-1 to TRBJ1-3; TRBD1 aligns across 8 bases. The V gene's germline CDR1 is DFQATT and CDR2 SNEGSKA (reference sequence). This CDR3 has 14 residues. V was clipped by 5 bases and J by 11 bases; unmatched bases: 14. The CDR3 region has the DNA TGCAGTGCTGACTCTCGAGACAGGGGAGACGCCATATATTTT. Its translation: CSADSRDRGDAIYF.

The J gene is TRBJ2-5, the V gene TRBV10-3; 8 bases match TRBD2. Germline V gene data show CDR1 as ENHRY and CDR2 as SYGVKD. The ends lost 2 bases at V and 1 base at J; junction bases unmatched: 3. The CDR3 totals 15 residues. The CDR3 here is CAISEASGPQETQYF. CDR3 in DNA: TGTGCCATCAGTGAGGCTAGCGGGCCCCAAGAGACCCAGTACTTC.

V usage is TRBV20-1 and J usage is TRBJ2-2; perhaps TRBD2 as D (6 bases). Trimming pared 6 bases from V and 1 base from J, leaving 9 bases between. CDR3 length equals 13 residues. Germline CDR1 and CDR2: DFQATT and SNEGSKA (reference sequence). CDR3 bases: TGCAGTGCCAGACTAGGGAACACCGGGGAGCTGTTTTTT. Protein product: CSARLGNTGELFF.

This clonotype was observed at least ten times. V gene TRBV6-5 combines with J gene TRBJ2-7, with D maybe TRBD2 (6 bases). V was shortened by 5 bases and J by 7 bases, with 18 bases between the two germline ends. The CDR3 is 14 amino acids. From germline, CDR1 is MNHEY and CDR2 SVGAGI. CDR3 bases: TGTGCCAGCAGTGGAGCGGGCTTGGTGGGGGAGCAGTACTTC. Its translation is CASSGAGLVGEQYF.

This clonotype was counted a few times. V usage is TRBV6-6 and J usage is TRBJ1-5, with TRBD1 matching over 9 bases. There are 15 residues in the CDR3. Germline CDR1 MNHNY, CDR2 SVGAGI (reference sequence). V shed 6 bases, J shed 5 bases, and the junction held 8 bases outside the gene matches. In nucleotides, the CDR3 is TGTGCCAGCAGCCCGGGACAGGGCGGGGATCAGCCCCAGCATTTT. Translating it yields CASSPGQGGDQPQHF.

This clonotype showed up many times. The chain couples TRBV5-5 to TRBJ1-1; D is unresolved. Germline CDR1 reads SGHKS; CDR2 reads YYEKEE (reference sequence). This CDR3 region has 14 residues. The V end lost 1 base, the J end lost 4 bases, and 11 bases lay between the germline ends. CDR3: CASSLFEEGTEAFF. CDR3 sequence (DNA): TGTGCCAGCAGCTTGTTCGAAGAGGGCACTGAAGCTTTCTTT.

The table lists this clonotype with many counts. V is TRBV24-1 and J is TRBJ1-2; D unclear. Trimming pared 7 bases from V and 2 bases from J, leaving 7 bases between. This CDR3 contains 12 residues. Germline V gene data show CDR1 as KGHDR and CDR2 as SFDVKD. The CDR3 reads CATRDKNYGYTF. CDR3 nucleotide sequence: TGTGCCACCAGAGACAAAAACTATGGCTACACCTTC.

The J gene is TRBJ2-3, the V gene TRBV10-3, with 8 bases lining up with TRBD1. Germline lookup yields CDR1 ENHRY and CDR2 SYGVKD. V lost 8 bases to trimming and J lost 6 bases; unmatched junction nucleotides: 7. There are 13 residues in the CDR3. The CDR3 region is CAIDRGGRDTQYF. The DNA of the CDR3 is TGTGCCATCGACAGGGGCGGTCGGGATACGCAGTATTTT.

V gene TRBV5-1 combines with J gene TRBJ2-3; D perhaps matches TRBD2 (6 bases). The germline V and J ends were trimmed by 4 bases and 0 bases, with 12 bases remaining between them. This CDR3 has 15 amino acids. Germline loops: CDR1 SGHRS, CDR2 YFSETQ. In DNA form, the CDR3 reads TGCGCCAGCAGCGACCGGGACTTAAGCACAGATACGCAGTATTTT. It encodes CASSDRDLSTDTQYF.

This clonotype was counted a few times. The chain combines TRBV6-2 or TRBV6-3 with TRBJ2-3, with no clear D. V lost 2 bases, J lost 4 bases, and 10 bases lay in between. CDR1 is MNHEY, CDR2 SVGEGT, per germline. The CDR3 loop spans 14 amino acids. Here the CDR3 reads CASSYILGSDTQYF. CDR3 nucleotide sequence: TGTGCCAGCAGTTACATCCTAGGGTCAGATACGCAGTATTTT.

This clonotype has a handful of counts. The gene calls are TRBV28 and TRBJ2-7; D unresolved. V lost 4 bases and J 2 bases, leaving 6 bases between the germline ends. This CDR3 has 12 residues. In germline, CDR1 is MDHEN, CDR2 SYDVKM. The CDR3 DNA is TGTGCCAGCAGTTCAGAGACCTACGAGCAGTACTTC. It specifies CASSSETYEQYF. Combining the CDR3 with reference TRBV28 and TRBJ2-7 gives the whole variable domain DVKVTQSSRYLVKRTGEKVFLECVQDMDHENMFWYRQDPGLGLRLIYFSYDVKMKEKGDIPEGYSVSREKKERFSLILESASTNQTSMYLCASSSETYEQYFGPGTRLTVT.

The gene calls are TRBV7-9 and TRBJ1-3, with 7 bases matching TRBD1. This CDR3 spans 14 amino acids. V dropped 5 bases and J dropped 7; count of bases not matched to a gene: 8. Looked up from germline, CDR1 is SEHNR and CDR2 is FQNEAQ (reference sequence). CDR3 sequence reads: CASSGGTVANTIYF. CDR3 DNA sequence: TGTGCCAGCAGCGGGGGGACAGTAGCGAACACCATATATTTT.

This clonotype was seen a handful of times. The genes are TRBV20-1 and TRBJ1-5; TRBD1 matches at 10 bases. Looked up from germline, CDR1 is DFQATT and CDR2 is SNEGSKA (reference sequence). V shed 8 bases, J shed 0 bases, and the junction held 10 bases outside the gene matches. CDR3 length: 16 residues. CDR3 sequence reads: CSPTGQGRRSNQPQHF. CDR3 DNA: TGCAGTCCAACGGGACAGGGGCGCCGTAGCAATCAGCCCCAGCATTTT.

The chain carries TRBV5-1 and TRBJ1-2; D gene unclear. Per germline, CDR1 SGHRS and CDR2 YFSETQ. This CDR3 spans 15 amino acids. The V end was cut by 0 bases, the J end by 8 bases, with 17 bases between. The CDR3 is CASSLEAEPSRGYTF. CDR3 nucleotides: TGCGCCAGCAGCTTGGAGGCAGAACCCTCCAGGGGCTACACCTTC.

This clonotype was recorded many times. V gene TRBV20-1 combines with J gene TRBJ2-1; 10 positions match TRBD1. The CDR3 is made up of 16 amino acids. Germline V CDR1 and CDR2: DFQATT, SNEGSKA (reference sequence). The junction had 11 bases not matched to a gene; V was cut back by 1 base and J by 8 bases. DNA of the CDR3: TGCAGTGCTAGAGCCCAACGGACAGGGGGTGGGTATGAGCAGTTCTTC. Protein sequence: CSARAQRTGGGYEQFF.

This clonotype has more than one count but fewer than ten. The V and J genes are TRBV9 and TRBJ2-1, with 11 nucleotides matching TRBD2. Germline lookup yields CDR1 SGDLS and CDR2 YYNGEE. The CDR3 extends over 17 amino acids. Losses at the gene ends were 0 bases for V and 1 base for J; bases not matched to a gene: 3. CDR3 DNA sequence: TGTGCCAGCAGCGTAGCTAGGACTAGCGGGTCCTACAATGAGCAGTTCTTC. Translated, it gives CASSVARTSGSYNEQFF.